The entry below gives a single T cell receptor (beta chain) sequence along with its context. Its antigen is not identified. The data are from a study of sequential checkpoint blockade in melanoma. Study background: Patients were randomized 1:1 to nivolumab-then-ipilimumab or ipilimumab-then-nivolumab first-line. Under 25 patients had matched tumor biopsies before treatment and at week 13 after nivolumab or ipilimumab alone. Study-wide points: In arm A, pretreatment tumor clonality was associated with response.

Treatment described: randomized to nivolumab then ipilimumab (arm A) or the reverse (arm B). Patients had received no earlier DNA-damaging chemotherapy. The repertoire was sequenced with immunoSEQ multiplex PCR; TCRdb's copy has only in-frame clones and lacks some. The sample carries 7,500 to 9,500 clones, approximately 23% recorded once. The clonotype was recovered from a human donor with melanoma. Sequencing was performed on tumor tissue (inferred from file names), taken from a patient given nivolumab and ipilimumab in sequence.

CDR3 DNA sequence: TGTGCCAGCAGCCCATCCAACATTCAGTACTTC. As protein: CASSPSNIQYF. The V call is TRBV6-7, the J call TRBJ2-4; D gene ambiguous. TRBV6-7 is an ORF; its function is uncertain. V was clipped by 6 bases and J by 7 bases, with 7 bases between them. CDR3 length: 11 amino acids.